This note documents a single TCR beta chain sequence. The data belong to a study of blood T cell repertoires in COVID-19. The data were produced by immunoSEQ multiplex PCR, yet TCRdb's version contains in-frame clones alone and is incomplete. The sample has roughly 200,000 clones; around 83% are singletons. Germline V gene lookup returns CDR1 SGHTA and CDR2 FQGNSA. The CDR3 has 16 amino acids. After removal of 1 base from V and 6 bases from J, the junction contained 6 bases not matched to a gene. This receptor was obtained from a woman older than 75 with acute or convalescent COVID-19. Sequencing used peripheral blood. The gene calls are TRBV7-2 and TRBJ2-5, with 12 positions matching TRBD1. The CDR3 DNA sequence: TGTGCCAGCAGCTTAGACTCCGGGACAGGGGGCAAGACCCAGTACTTC. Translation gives CASSLDSGTGGKTQYF.